Listed here are 26 T cell receptor beta chains from one sample, sequenced in a study of blood T cell repertoires in COVID-19. Sequenced by immunoSEQ multiplex PCR; TCRdb stores in-frame clones only, minus some. The sample yields approximately 130,000 clones, roughly 90% seen once. Sequencing was performed on PBMCs or T cells enriched from blood (not recorded which). All receptors derive from a woman between 50 and 59 years old who had recovered from COVID-19.

The chain carries TRBV9 and TRBJ2-3, with D perhaps TRBD2 (5 bases). Germline V gene sequence: CDR1 SGDLS, CDR2 YYNGEE. This CDR3 has 15 amino acids. The V gene lost 4 bases and the J gene lost 0 bases, with 12 bases spanning the gap. CDR3 amino acids: CASSPQRISTDTQYF. The CDR3 region has the DNA TGTGCCAGCAGCCCCCAGCGGATTAGCACAGATACGCAGTATTTT. The full variable domain, rest sourced from reference TRBV9 and TRBJ2-3, is DSGVTQTPKHLITATGQRVTLRCSPRSGDLSVYWYQQSLDQGLQFLIQYYNGEERAKGNILERFSAQQFPDLHSELNLSSLELGDSALYFCASSPQRISTDTQYFGPGTRLTVL.

This clone was counted once. Germline and junction disagree at one end, which may indicate a read error. The chain combines TRBV7-7 with TRBJ2-7; TRBD1 agrees at 9 bases. The CDR3 covers 15 residues. CDR1 and CDR2 from the germline V gene are SSHAT and FNYEAQ (reference sequence). This CDR3 reads CASSLEGDREDEQYF. The CDR3 coding sequence is TGTGCTAGCAGCTTAGAGGGGGACAGGGAGGACGAGCAGTACTTC. Drawing the rest from reference TRBV7-7 and TRBJ2-7, the complete variable domain is GAGVSQSPRYKVTKRGQDVTLRCDPISSHATLYWYQQALGQGPEFLTYFNYEAQPDKSGLPSDRFSAERPEGSISTLTIQRTEQRDSAMYRCASSLEGDREDEQYFGPGTRLTVT.

The chain employs TRBV7-6 and TRBJ1-2; 7 bases match TRBD1. This CDR3 is built from 18 residues. With 4 bases clipped from V and 2 bases from J, the junction kept 16 bases outside the gene matches. Germline CDR1 SGHVS, CDR2 FNYEAQ. The CDR3 spells CASSSENIDIQGNYGYTF. CDR3 nucleotides: TGTGCCAGCAGCTCCGAAAATATCGATATACAGGGGAACTATGGCTACACCTTC.

The chain employs TRBV11-2 and TRBJ2-2, with unresolved D. V was clipped by 2 bases and J by 1 base, with 8 bases between them. The CDR3 runs 15 residues. Germline V gene data show CDR1 as SGHAT and CDR2 as FQNNGV. CDR3 in DNA: TGTGCCAGCAGCTTAACGTCGGTGAACACCGGGGAGCTGTTTTTT. This sequence encodes CASSLTSVNTGELFF.

Only one count was recorded for this clone. CDR3 in DNA: TGCGCCAGCAGCTTGGTGGGGGGACCGCCTTATAATTCACCCCTCCACTTT. As protein: CASSLVGGPPYNSPLHF. The chain uses TRBV5-1 and TRBJ1-6; the D gene is possibly TRBD1 (5 bases). V dropped 0 bases and J dropped 4 bases, with 14 bases sitting between them. The germline gives CDR1 SGHRS, CDR2 YFSETQ. The CDR3 is 17 residues long.

The V and J genes are TRBV18 and TRBJ1-5, with D uncertain. Germline V gene lookup returns CDR1 KGHSH and CDR2 LQKENI. Between the trimmed V and J ends, which lost 3 bases and 2 bases, there was a span of 17 bases. The CDR3 totals 17 residues. In DNA form, the CDR3 reads TGTGCCAGCTCACCTGCGGCCCCCCGTCGGGGCAATCAGCCCCAGCATTTT. Its translation: CASSPAAPRRGNQPQHF.

The chain combines TRBV4-3 with TRBJ1-2, with D perhaps TRBD1 (5 bases). CDR3 length: 14 amino acids. V shed 2 bases and J shed 4 bases, with 11 bases lying between them. Germline V gene sequence: CDR1 LGHNA, CDR2 YSLEER. CDR3 sequence reads: CASSQSQGIYGYTF. As DNA, the CDR3 is TGCGCCAGCAGCCAATCGCAGGGAATCTATGGCTACACCTTC.

The gene calls are TRBV11-2 and TRBJ1-1, with D possibly TRBD1 on 5 matching bases. Germline values: CDR1 SGHAT, CDR2 FQNNGV. CDR3 length: 12 amino acids. V was trimmed by 1 base and J by 9 bases, leaving 9 bases between them. The CDR3 DNA is TGTGCCAGCAGCTTAGTACCAGGGCAAGCTTTCTTT. Its protein product is CASSLVPGQAFF. The whole variable domain, remainder taken from reference TRBV11-2 and TRBJ1-1, is EAGVAQSPRYKIIEKRQSVAFWCNPISGHATLYWYQQILGQGPKLLIQFQNNGVVDDSQLPKDRFSAERLKGVDSTLKIQPAKLEDSAVYLCASSLVPGQAFFGQGTRLTVV.

V is TRBV27 and J is TRBJ1-4; a weak D match, TRBD1 (5 bases). This CDR3 is 15 amino acids long. Trimming took off 6 bases at V and 4 bases at J, with 15 bases between the two ends. CDR1 is MNHEY and CDR2 is SMNVEV in the germline V gene (reference sequence). CDR3 coding DNA: TGTGCCAGCAGCCCCCCGACAGTCCTTAATGAAAAACTGTTTTTT. The encoded protein is CASSPPTVLNEKLFF. Filled out from reference TRBV27 and TRBJ1-4, the complete variable domain reads EAQVTQNPRYLITVTGKKLTVTCSQNMNHEYMSWYRQDPGLGLRQIYYSMNVEVTDKGDVPEGYKVSRKEKRNFPLILESPSPNQTSLYFCASSPPTVLNEKLFFGSGTQLSVL.

The chain has TRBV4-1 and TRBJ2-5; 11 bases are a match to TRBD2. Unmatched junction bases numbered 16, after V lost 3 bases and J lost 1 base. CDR1 and CDR2 (germline): MGHRA, YSYEKL. The CDR3 consists of 20 residues. DNA of the CDR3: TGCGCCAGCAGCCACGACACTTTAAGACTAGCGGGGAGCCTCCAAGAGACCCAGTACTTC. Translated, it gives CASSHDTLRLAGSLQETQYF.

The V and J genes are TRBV14 and TRBJ2-5, with 8 bases identical to TRBD1. CDR3 length: 16 amino acids. Germline values: CDR1 SGHDN, CDR2 FVKESK. J was trimmed by 5 bases and V by 0 bases; bases with no gene match: 8. CDR3 in DNA: TGTGCCAGCAGCCAAGACCTCCCAGGGGGCTTGGAGACCCAGTACTTC. This sequence encodes CASSQDLPGGLETQYF.

This clone was seen a single time. The V call is TRBV19, the J call TRBJ1-2; TRBD1 aligns across 8 bases. V lost 10 bases, J lost 5 bases, and 12 bases stayed unmatched. The length of the CDR3 is 14 residues. The germline gives CDR1 LNHDA, CDR2 SQIVND (reference sequence). CDR3 region: CATRGRRVEYGYTF. The CDR3 DNA reads TGTGCCACCAGGGGGCGACGGGTGGAATATGGCTACACCTTC.

This chain links TRBV20-1 with TRBJ2-1; 9 nucleotides match TRBD1. Germline values: CDR1 DFQATT, CDR2 SNEGSKA (reference sequence). CDR3 length: 15 amino acids. Trimming at V came to 3 bases and at J to 4 bases, leaving 7 bases not matched to a gene. In DNA, the CDR3 is TGCAGTGCTAGTGACCCGGGACAGGGTTACAATGAGCAGTTCTTC. Amino acid sequence: CSASDPGQGYNEQFF.

This clone was seen once. The V call is TRBV29-1, the J call TRBJ1-1, with 7 bases aligning to TRBD1. J lost 0 bases, V lost 6 bases, and 4 bases had no gene match. Germline V gene lookup returns CDR1 SQVTM and CDR2 ANQGSEA. The CDR3 length is 13 residues. The CDR3 coding sequence is TGCAGCGTGAGACAGGGCCTGAACACTGAAGCTTTCTTT. This codes for CSVRQGLNTEAFF.

The V gene is TRBV5-6, the J gene TRBJ2-5; D remains unclear. This CDR3 spans 14 amino acids. Trimming shortened V by 0 bases and J by 1 base, and 7 bases separated the two germline ends. In germline, CDR1 is SGHDT, CDR2 YYEEEE. CDR3 protein: CASSLVRPQETQYF. CDR3 nucleotide sequence: TGTGCCAGCAGCTTGGTGCGGCCCCAAGAGACCCAGTACTTC. Full variable domain (rest looked up from reference TRBV5-6 and TRBJ2-5): DAGVTQSPTHLIKTRGQQVTLRCSPKSGHDTVSWYQQALGQGPQFIFQYYEEEERQRGNFPDRFSGHQFPNYSSELNVNALLLGDSALYLCASSLVRPQETQYFGPGTRLLVL.

This clone was seen only a few times. The chain uses TRBV7-2 and TRBJ2-3; 10 nucleotides line up with TRBD2. CDR1 is SGHTA and CDR2 is FQGNSA in the germline V gene. The CDR3 runs to 16 residues. V lost 2 bases to trimming and J lost 1 base; unmatched junction nucleotides: 3. The CDR3: CASSLLAGARTDTQYF. Here the CDR3 DNA reads TGTGCCAGCAGCTTACTAGCGGGGGCCCGCACAGATACGCAGTATTTT.

The chain recombines TRBV9 with TRBJ2-2, with 10 nucleotides matching TRBD1. CDR1 and CDR2 from the germline V gene are SGDLS and YYNGEE. V shed 3 bases, J shed 4 bases, and the junction held 6 bases outside the gene matches. The CDR3 runs 16 residues. CDR3 loop: CASSGGGQGFTGELFF. The DNA of the CDR3 is TGTGCCAGCAGCGGAGGGGGACAGGGGTTCACCGGGGAGCTGTTTTTT. Supplemented by reference TRBV9 and TRBJ2-2, the full variable domain reads DSGVTQTPKHLITATGQRVTLRCSPRSGDLSVYWYQQSLDQGLQFLIQYYNGEERAKGNILERFSAQQFPDLHSELNLSSLELGDSALYFCASSGGGQGFTGELFFGEGSRLTVL.

The CDR3 DNA is TGTGCCAGCAGCCGGGAGGGGATGGATACTGAAGCTTTCTTT. Protein sequence: CASSREGMDTEAFF. The J gene is TRBJ1-1, the V gene TRBV6-5; D possibly corresponds to TRBD1 (5 bases). V lost 6 bases and J 5 bases, leaving 16 bases between the germline ends. There are 14 residues in the CDR3. CDR1 MNHEY and CDR2 SVGAGI come from the germline V gene.

The chain is built from TRBV6-2 or TRBV6-3 and TRBJ2-3, with D perhaps matching TRBD1 (6 bases). The CDR3 sequence is 14 residues long. Germline CDR1 MNHEY, CDR2 SVGEGT. The V end lost 4 bases, the J end lost 4 bases, and 12 bases lay between the germline ends. CDR3: CASSSYNRADTQYF. The CDR3 coding sequence is TGTGCCAGCAGTTCCTACAACAGGGCAGATACGCAGTATTTT.

V and J are TRBV5-1 and TRBJ1-5; D is perhaps TRBD1 (5 bases). This CDR3 has 15 amino acids. V lost 0 bases and J 7 bases, leaving 14 bases between the germline ends. Germline CDR1 SGHRS, CDR2 YFSETQ. The CDR3 reads CASSLVGRVGQPQHF. CDR3 nucleotides: TGCGCCAGCAGCTTGGTAGGCAGGGTGGGACAGCCCCAGCATTTT. The full variable domain, its missing parts supplied by reference TRBV5-1 and TRBJ1-5, is KAGVTQTPRYLIKTRGQQVTLSCSPISGHRSVSWYQQTPGQGLQFLFEYFSETQRNKGNFPGRFSGRQFSNSRSEMNVSTLELGDSALYLCASSLVGRVGQPQHFGDGTRLSIL.

The gene calls are TRBV29-1 and TRBJ2-7, with a tentative D call TRBD2 (6 bases). CDR3 length: 10 amino acids. CDR1 and CDR2 from the germline V gene are SQVTM and ANQGSEA. The V end lost 4 bases, the J end lost 7 bases, and 8 bases lay between the germline ends. The CDR3 loop is CSVVGGEQYF. CDR3 nucleotides: TGCAGCGTTGTTGGGGGGGAGCAGTACTTC.

In regard to this clone: A read error may account for a junction end that differs from germline. The V call is TRBV7-7, the J call TRBJ1-1; 9 positions match TRBD1. From germline, CDR1 is SSHAT and CDR2 FNYEAQ (reference sequence). The CDR3 is 16 residues long. The CDR3: CASSLGQGKMNTEAFF. The CDR3 DNA follows: TGTGCTAGCAGCTTGGGACAGGGAAAAATGAACACTGAAGCTTTCTTT.

The V gene is TRBV9, the J gene TRBJ1-2; D perhaps matches TRBD1 (6 bases). V lost 0 bases and J lost 8, with 11 bases in between. The germline CDR1 and CDR2 sequences are SGDLS and YYNGEE. This CDR3 contains 13 residues. This CDR3 is CASSVDGGAGYTF. The CDR3 region has the DNA TGTGCCAGCAGCGTAGATGGGGGCGCGGGCTACACCTTC.

The CDR3 DNA follows: TGTGCCAGCAGCCACAATCAGGTTCCCCGGGAAGCTTTCTTT. Its protein product is CASSHNQVPREAFF. The chain has TRBV4-2 and TRBJ1-1; no definite D call. The germline gives CDR1 LGHNA, CDR2 YNFKEQ. The CDR3 covers 14 residues. Trimming removed 3 bases from V and 8 bases from J, with 16 bases in between.

This chain uses TRBV5-5 with TRBJ1-6, with D unresolved. The CDR3 runs 16 residues. Between the trimmed V and J ends, which lost 0 bases and 2 bases, there was a span of 9 bases. Germline loops: CDR1 SGHKS, CDR2 YYEKEE (reference sequence). The CDR3 region has the DNA TGTGCCAGCAGCTTGGCGGTGGTAACCTATAATTCACCCCTCCACTTT. Amino acids: CASSLAVVTYNSPLHF.

The chain couples TRBV11-3 to TRBJ2-2, with TRBD1 as a possible D gene (5 bases). Per the germline V gene, CDR1 is SGHNT and CDR2 is YENEEA. V was shortened by 1 base and J by 7 bases, with 13 bases between the two germline ends. CDR3 length: 15 residues. CDR3 sequence reads: CASSLVGQVNGELFF. In DNA, the CDR3 is TGTGCCAGCAGCTTAGTTGGACAAGTAAACGGGGAGCTGTTTTTT.